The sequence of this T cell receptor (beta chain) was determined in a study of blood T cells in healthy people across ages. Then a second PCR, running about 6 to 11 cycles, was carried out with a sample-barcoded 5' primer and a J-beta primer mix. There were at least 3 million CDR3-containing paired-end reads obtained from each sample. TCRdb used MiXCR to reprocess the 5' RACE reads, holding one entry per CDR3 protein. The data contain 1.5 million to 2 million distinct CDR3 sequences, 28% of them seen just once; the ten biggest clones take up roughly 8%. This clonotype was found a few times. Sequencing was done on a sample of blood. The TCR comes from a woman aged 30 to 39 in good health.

Here the CDR3 reads CASSIGVAEAFF. CDR3 in DNA: TGTGCCAGCAGCATAGGGGTCGCTGAAGCTTTCTTT. V gene TRBV4-2 combines with J gene TRBJ1-1; a possible D gene is TRBD1 (5 bases). This CDR3 comprises 12 residues. Germline V gene sequence: CDR1 LGHNA, CDR2 YNFKEQ. Trimming removed 5 bases from V and 6 bases from J, with 10 bases in between.